This T cell receptor beta chain was recorded in a study of T cell responses to AZD1222 COVID-19 vaccine. Study context: Recipients boosted at about 4 weeks or about 12 weeks are pooled.

For this clone: Antigen specificity is unknown.

Broader study findings: At study baseline, merely six AZD1222 recipients were seropositive.

The CDR3 has 12 residues. Germline V gene lookup returns CDR1 MRHNA and CDR2 SNTAGT. V was pared by 2 bases and J by 4 bases, with 3 bases between. TCRdb's table, derived via immunoSEQ multiplex PCR, lists solely in-frame clones and lacks some. The data contain around 140,000 clones, 90% of them singletons. Sequenced material: peripheral blood, taken on day 0 of AZD1222 vaccination. The chain uses TRBV6-4 and TRBJ2-1; D ambiguous. The clonotype was recovered from an adult in good health. CDR3: CASSDHYNEQFF. Here the CDR3 DNA reads TGTGCCAGCAGTGACCATTACAATGAGCAGTTCTTC.